The clone carrying this T cell receptor beta chain was detected only a few times. This record comes from a study of blood T cell repertoires in COVID-19. Study summary: Acute-phase and convalescent COVID-19 samples originated in the United States, Italy and Spain.

The CDR3 sequence is 16 residues long. Trimming left V 5 bases short and J 0 bases short, with 15 bases between. CDR1 SGHRS and CDR2 YFSETQ come from the germline V gene. Clones were sequenced by immunoSEQ multiplex PCR, and TCRdb holds only the in-frame ones, with some missing. The data contain hundreds of thousands of clones, about nine tenths of them singletons. This clonotype was sampled from a man aged 40-55 years with acute or convalescent COVID-19. This sequence joins TRBV5-1 and TRBJ1-5; no definite D call. Sample: peripheral blood. This CDR3 reads CASREAPDYSNQPQHF. CDR3 sequence (DNA): TGCGCCAGCAGGGAGGCGCCGGACTATAGCAATCAGCCCCAGCATTTT.